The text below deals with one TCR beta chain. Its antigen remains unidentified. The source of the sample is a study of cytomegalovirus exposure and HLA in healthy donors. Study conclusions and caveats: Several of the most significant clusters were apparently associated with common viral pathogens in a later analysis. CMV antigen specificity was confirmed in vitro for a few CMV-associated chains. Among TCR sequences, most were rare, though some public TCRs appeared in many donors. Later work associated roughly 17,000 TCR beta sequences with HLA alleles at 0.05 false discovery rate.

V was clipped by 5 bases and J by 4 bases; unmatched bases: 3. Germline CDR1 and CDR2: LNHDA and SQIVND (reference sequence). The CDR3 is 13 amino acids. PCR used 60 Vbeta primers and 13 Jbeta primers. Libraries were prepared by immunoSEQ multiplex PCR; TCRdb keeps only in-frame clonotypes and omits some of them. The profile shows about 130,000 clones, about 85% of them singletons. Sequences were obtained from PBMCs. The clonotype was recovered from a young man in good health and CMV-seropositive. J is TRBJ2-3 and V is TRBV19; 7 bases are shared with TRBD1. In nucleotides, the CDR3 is TGTGCCAGTAGTCCCCAGGGGGCAGATACGCAGTATTTT. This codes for CASSPQGADTQYF.